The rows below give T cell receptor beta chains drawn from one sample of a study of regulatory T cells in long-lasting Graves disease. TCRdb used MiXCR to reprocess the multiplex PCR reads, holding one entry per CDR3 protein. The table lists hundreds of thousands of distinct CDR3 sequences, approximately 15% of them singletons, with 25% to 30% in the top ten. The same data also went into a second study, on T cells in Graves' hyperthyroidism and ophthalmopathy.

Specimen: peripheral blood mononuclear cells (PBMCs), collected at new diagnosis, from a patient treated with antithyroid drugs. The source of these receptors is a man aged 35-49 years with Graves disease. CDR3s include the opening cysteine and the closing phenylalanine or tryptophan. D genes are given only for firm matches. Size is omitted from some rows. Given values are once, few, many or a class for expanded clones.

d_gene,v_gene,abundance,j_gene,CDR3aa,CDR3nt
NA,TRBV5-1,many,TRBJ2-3,CASLLEGTDTQYF,TGCGCCAGCCTCCTCGAGGGCACAGATACGCAGTATTTT
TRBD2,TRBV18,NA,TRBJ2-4,CASSPPSPSGIQYF,TGTGCCAGCTCACCACCAAGTCCTAGCGGGATTCAGTACTTC
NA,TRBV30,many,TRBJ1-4,CAWSAKDRSTNEKLFF,TGTGCCTGGAGTGCAAAGGACAGATCAACTAATGAAAAACTGTTTTTT
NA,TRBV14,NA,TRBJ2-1,CASSQELGDPWSEQFF,TGTGCCAGCAGCCAAGAATTAGGCGACCCCTGGAGTGAGCAGTTCTTC
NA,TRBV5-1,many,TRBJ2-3,CASSLAPGAGTDTQYF,TGCGCCAGCAGCTTGGCGCCAGGGGCTGGCACAGATACGCAGTATTTT
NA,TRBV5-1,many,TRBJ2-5,CASSPRQGSSGETQYF,TGCGCCAGCAGCCCCAGACAGGGTTCTAGCGGGGAGACCCAGTACTTC
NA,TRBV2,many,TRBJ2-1,CASRDPGTSEQFF,TGTGCCAGCAGAGACCCCGGGACTTCCGAGCAGTTCTTC
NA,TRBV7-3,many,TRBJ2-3,CASRSGDTQYF,TGTGCCAGCAGGTCTGGGGATACGCAGTATTTT
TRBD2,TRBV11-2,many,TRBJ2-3,CASSHKTSGGDTDTQYF,TGTGCCAGCAGCCACAAGACTAGCGGGGGGGACACAGATACGCAGTATTTT
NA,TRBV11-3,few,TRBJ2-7,CASSFGVTYEQYF,TGTGCCAGCAGTTTCGGAGTGACCTACGAGCAGTACTTC
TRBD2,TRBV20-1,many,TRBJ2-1,CSASGGGERGGQSYNEQFF,TGCAGTGCTTCGGGAGGGGGAGAGCGGGGGGGCCAATCCTACAATGAGCAGTTCTTC
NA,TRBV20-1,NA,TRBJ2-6,CSASTLPGANVLTF,TGCAGTGCTTCTACTCTTCCCGGGGCCAACGTCCTGACTTTC
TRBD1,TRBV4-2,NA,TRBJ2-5,CASSRGTGRETQYF,TGTGCCAGCAGCCGCGGGACAGGGCGAGAGACCCAGTACTTC
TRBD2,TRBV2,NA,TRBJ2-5,CASLPLAAAQYF,TGTGCCAGTCTTCCGCTAGCGGCGGCCCAGTACTTC
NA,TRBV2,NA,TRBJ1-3,CASSEGGLGNTIYF,TGTGCCAGCAGTGAAGGGGGGCTTGGAAACACCATATATTTT
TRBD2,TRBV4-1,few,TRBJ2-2,CASSRLAGAAGELFF,TGCGCCAGCAGCCGACTAGCGGGGGCCGCCGGGGAGCTGTTTTTT
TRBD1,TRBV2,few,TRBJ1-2,CASRAGGLYGYTF,TGTGCCAGCAGGGCAGGGGGTCTCTATGGCTACACCTTC
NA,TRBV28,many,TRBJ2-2,CASGGGGAKTTGELFF,TGTGCCAGCGGAGGAGGCGGGGCTAAAACCACCGGGGAGCTGTTTTTT
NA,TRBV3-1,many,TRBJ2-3,CASSPGRAASTDTQYF,TGTGCCAGCAGCCCAGGCCGGGCGGCTAGCACAGATACGCAGTATTTT
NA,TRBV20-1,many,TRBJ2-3,CSARTQGRGDTQYF,TGCAGTGCTAGAACGCAGGGCCGGGGAGATACGCAGTATTTT
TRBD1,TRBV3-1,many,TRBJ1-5,CASSQEGQGQGDENQPQHF,TGTGCCAGCAGCCAAGAGGGACAGGGACAGGGGGATGAAAATCAGCCCCAGCATTTT
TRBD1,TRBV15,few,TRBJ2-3,CATSLRDRDTDTQYF,TGTGCCACCTCCCTCCGGGACAGGGACACAGATACGCAGTATTTT
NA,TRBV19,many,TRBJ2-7,CASRGGAGANEQYF,TGTGCCAGTAGAGGAGGGGCGGGGGCCAACGAGCAGTACTTC
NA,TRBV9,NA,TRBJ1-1,CASSVEAVGDTEAFF,TGTGCCAGCAGCGTAGAAGCAGTGGGGGATACTGAAGCTTTCTTT
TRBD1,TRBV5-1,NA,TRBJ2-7,CASSSGGGTGTHHEQYF,TGCGCCAGCAGCTCAGGGGGGGGGACAGGGACTCACCACGAGCAGTACTTC